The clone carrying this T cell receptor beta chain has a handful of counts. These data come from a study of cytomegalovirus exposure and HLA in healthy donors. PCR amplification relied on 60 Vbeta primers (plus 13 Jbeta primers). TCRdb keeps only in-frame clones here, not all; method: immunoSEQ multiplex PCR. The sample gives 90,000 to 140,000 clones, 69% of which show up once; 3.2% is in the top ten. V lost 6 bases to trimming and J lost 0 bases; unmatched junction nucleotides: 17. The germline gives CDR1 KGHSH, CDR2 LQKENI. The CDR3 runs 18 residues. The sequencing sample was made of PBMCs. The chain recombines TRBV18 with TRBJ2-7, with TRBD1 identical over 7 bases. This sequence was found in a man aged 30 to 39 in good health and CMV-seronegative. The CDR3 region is CASSALGDRVRGSYEQYF. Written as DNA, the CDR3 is TGTGCCAGCTCTGCCCTGGGTGACAGGGTACGGGGCTCCTACGAGCAGTACTTC.